This record looks at one T cell receptor beta chain sequence and its context. The sample is drawn from a study of T-cell memory formation after mild COVID-19. For the study at large: Most TCR clusters belonged to a single donor.

In TCRdb, the 5' RACE reads were re-called with MiXCR into one record per CDR3 protein. This sample has around 100,000 distinct CDR3 sequences, with around 10% found just once. Sample: PBMCs or a T cell subset sorted from them (not recorded which). The clonotype originates from a man in his late teens or twenties who had mild COVID-19 (a few samples of this study predate the infection). Cell type and time point are not known.

The CDR3 bases are TGTGCCAGCAGTCTATCAGGGGGACTTTCGACAGATACGCAGTATTTT. It specifies CASSLSGGLSTDTQYF. This chain connects TRBV6-6 to TRBJ2-3, with D perhaps matching TRBD1 (7 bases). The CDR3 loop spans 16 amino acids. Per germline, CDR1 MNHNY and CDR2 SVGAGI (reference sequence). V lost 5 bases and J lost 3, with 18 bases in between.